This entry is about one TCR beta chain. These data originate in a study of shared clonotypes between healthy human individuals. Clones were sequenced by immunoSEQ multiplex PCR, and TCRdb holds only the in-frame ones, with some missing. The data contain approximately 250,000 clones, approximately 65% of them singletons. The germline gives CDR1 SNHLY, CDR2 FYNNEI. CDR3 length: 16 amino acids. The trim removed 4 bases at V and 6 bases at J, leaving 13 bases unmatched. This TCR was recovered from a man younger than 45 in good health. Sequenced sample: memory CD4+ T cells sorted from blood. Subset meaning: CD45RA-negative fraction. The rearrangement links TRBV2 to TRBJ2-7, with 9 bases aligning to TRBD1. The CDR3 protein is CASSAVGTGSFSEQYF. CDR3 sequence (DNA): TGTGCCAGCAGTGCTGTTGGGACAGGGTCGTTTAGCGAGCAGTACTTC. Full variable domain (outside the CDR3, taken from reference TRBV2 and TRBJ2-7): EPEVTQTPSHQVTQMGQEVILRCVPISNHLYFYWYRQILGQKVEFLVSFYNNEISEKSEIFDDQFSVERPDGSNFTLKIRSTKLEDSAMYFCASSAVGTGSFSEQYFGPGTRLTVT.